The entry below gives a single T cell receptor (beta chain) sequence along with its context. Assay used: immunoSEQ multiplex PCR; TCRdb lists only in-frame clones, some missing. The sample includes approximately 260,000 clones, 80% to 90% of them seen just once. These data originate in a study of blood T cell repertoires in COVID-19. The wider study: Some COVID-19 samples were acute and others convalescent; all came from the United States, Italy and Spain.

Study members were between about 18 and 95 years old and lived in 25 or so US regions. This CDR3 has 14 amino acids. CDR1 and CDR2 from the germline V gene are MNHEY and SVGAGI. The V and J ends lost 9 bases and 1 base respectively, with 13 bases between them. The sequencing input was PBMCs or T cells enriched from blood (not recorded which). The V gene is TRBV6-5, the J gene TRBJ1-5; no clear D gene. This TCR was recovered from a man aged 25-45 years with acute COVID-19. The CDR3 protein is CASTLSQSNQPQHF. Here the CDR3 DNA reads TGTGCCAGTACCCTTAGCCAAAGCAATCAGCCCCAGCATTTT.